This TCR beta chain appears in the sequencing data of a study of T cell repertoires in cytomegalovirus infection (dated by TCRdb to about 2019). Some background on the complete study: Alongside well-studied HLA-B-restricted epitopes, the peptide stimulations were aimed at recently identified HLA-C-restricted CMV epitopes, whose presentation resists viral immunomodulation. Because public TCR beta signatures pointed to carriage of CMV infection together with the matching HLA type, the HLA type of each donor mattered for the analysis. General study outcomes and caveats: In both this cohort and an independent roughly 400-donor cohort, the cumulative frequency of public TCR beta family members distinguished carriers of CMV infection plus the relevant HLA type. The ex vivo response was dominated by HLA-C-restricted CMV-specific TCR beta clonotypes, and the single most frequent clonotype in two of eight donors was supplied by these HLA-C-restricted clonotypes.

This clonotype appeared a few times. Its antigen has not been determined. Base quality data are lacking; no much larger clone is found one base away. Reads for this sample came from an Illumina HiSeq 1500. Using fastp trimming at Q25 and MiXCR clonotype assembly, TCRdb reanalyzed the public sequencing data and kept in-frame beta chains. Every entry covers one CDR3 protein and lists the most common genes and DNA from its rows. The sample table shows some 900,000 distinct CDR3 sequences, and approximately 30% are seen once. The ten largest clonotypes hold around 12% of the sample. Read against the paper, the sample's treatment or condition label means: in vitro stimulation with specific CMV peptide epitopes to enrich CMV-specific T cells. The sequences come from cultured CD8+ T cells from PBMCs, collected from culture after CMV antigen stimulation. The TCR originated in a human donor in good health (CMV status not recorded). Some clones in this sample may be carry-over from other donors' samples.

The CDR3 protein is CASSLNGRQPQHF. The DNA reads as follows: TGCGCCAGCAGCTTGAACGGTCGACAGCCCCAGCATTTT. The rearrangement combines TRBV5-1 with TRBJ1-5; the D gene lacks a confident call. There are 13 amino acids in the CDR3, from cysteine to phenylalanine inclusive. The entry retains the CDR3 DNA only, 39 bases that are in frame from base 1. CDR1 and CDR2 were assigned from the germline V gene as SGHRS and YFSETQ. V and J are truncated by 1 base and 7 bases respectively, leaving an intervening sequence of 9 bases.